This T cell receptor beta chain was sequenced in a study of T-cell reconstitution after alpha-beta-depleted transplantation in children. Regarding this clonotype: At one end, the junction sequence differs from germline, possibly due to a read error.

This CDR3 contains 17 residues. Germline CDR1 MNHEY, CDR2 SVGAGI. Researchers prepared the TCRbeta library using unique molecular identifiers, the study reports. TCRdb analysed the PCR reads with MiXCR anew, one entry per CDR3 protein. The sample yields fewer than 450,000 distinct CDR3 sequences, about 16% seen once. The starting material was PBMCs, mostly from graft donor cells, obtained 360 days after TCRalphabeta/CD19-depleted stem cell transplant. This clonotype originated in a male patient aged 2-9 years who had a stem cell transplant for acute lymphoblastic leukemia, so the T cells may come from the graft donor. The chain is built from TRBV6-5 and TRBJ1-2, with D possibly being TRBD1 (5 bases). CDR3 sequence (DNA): TGTGCCAGCAGTTACTTGGACAAGGGGCTCTTTAACGGTGGCTTCACCTTC. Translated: CASSYLDKGLFNGGFTF.